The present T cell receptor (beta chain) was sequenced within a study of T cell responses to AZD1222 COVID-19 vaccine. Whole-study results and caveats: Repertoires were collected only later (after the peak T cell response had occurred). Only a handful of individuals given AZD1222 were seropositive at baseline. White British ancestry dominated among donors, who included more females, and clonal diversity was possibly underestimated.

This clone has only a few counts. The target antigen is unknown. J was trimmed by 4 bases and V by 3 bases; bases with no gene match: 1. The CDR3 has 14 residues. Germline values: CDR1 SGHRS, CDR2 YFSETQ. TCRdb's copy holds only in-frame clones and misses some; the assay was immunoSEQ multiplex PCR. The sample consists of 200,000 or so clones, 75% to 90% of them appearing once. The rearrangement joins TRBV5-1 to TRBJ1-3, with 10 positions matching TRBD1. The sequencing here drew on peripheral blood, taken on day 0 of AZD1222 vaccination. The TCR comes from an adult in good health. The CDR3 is CASSWDRGGNTIYF. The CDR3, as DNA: TGCGCCAGCAGCTGGGACAGGGGCGGAAACACCATATATTTT. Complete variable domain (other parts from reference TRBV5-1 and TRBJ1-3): KAGVTQTPRYLIKTRGQQVTLSCSPISGHRSVSWYQQTPGQGLQFLFEYFSETQRNKGNFPGRFSGRQFSNSRSEMNVSTLELGDSALYLCASSWDRGGNTIYFGEGSWLTVV.